This T cell receptor beta chain was obtained from a study of neurological immune-mediated disorders. Study observations and caveats: One related-CDR3 cluster, identified by phylogenetic grouping, held the repertoires of 18 of 34 multiple sclerosis patients and was a possible signature.

Trimming at V came to 4 bases and at J to 0 bases, leaving 12 bases not matched to a gene. This CDR3 region has 18 residues. Germline V gene data show CDR1 as DFQATT and CDR2 as SNEGSKA (reference sequence). The starting material, 2 million PBMCs stored at -80 C, gave rise to the unsorted libraries. The sample holds many counts of this clonotype. Its antigen remains unknown. Each TCR transcript was tagged with a 10-nucleotide random UMI during 5'RACE. Whenever a sequencing run was performed, it yielded over 200 million TCR-beta sequences from 15-18 subjects. MiXCR, run by TCRdb on the 5' RACE reads, gives a single entry per CDR3 protein. Of some 43,000 distinct CDR3 sequences in the sample, roughly 2.5% were seen once.

This sequence was found in a man aged 25-40 years with multiple sclerosis. This chain uses TRBV20-1 with TRBJ2-1; 10 nucleotides line up with TRBD1. Sequencing input: PBMCs. The CDR3 is CSATDRGLVIVSYNEQFF. The CDR3 nucleotides are TGCAGTGCTACCGACAGGGGGCTTGTCATTGTCTCCTACAATGAGCAGTTCTTC.